This TCR beta chain was identified in a study of cytomegalovirus exposure and HLA in healthy donors. Study conclusions and caveats: In a later analysis, common viral pathogens appeared linked to several of the most significant clusters. The sole available immune exposure information was CMV serostatus.

PCR employed 60 Vbeta and 13 Jbeta primers. TCRdb keeps only in-frame clones here, not all; method: immunoSEQ multiplex PCR. The data show 100,000 to 150,000 clones, with about 78% seen just once and approximately 2.9% held by the top ten. This CDR3 is built from 18 residues. CDR1 SEHNR and CDR2 FQNEAQ come from the germline V gene (reference sequence). The germline V and J ends were trimmed by 3 bases and 3 bases, with 20 bases remaining between them. A word on this clone: Its cognate antigen is unknown.

The CMV serostatus of this donor was not recorded. Sequencing was performed on PBMCs. The sequence was obtained from a human donor in good health. V gene TRBV7-9 combines with J gene TRBJ1-4; tentative D call: TRBD1 (5 bases). The CDR3 coding sequence is TGTGCCAGCAGCTTTTCAGTCAGGGAAGCCACCCCTAATGAAAAACTGTTTTTT. Translating it yields CASSFSVREATPNEKLFF.